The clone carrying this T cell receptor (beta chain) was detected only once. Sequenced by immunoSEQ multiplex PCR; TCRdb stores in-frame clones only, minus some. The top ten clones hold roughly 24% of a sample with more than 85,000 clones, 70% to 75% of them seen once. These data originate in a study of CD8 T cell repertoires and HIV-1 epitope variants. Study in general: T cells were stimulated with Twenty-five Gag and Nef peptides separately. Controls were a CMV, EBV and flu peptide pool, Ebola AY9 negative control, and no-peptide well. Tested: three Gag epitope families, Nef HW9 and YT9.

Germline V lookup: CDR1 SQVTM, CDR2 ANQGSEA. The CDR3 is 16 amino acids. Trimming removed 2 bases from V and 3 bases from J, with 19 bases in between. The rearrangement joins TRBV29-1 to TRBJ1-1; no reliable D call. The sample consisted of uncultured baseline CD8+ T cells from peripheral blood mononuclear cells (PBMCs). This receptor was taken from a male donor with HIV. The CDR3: CSVEPDGRGEDTEAFF. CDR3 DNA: TGCAGCGTTGAACCTGATGGACGCGGGGAGGACACTGAAGCTTTCTTT.